This paragraph covers one TCR beta chain sequence. The antigen is undetermined. Germline V gene sequence: CDR1 MDHEN, CDR2 SYDVKM. V was shortened by 2 bases and J by 5 bases, with 16 bases between the two germline ends. CDR3 length: 16 amino acids. The treatment is: some 19 received Ad26.COV2.S at low or high dose, single or two shots; roughly five received placebo; per-sample allocation not given. Sample collection was performed on day 63 after the first vaccine or placebo injection. Boston supplied an adult donor aged 18-55 years. This entry belongs to a study of Ad26.COV2.S vaccination and SARS-CoV-2 variants. At the level of the study: The COV1001 Ad26.COV2.S trial arm included the donor. Broader study findings: People who got the vaccine had more spike-specific TCR breadth than people who got placebo.

Measured with immunoSEQ multiplex PCR; TCRdb has only the in-frame clones, and not every one. The sample carries approximately 410,000 clones, 80% to 95% recorded once. This clonotype originated in a person between 18 and 59 years old who received the Ad26.COV2.S COVID-19 vaccine or a placebo. The sequencing used peripheral blood, collected in a trial of Ad26.COV2.S vaccine versus placebo. This rearrangement joins TRBV28 to TRBJ2-1, with D hard to call. CDR3 in amino acids: CASSLPENSRDNEQFF. CDR3 sequence (DNA): TGTGCCAGCAGTTTACCCGAAAATTCCAGAGACAATGAGCAGTTCTTC.